This T cell receptor beta chain was documented in a study of cytomegalovirus exposure and HLA in healthy donors. Primers: 60 Vbeta forward and 13 Jbeta reverse. Libraries were prepared by immunoSEQ multiplex PCR; TCRdb keeps only in-frame clonotypes and omits some of them. Of 100,000 to 150,000 clones listed, less than 80% are singletons. This CDR3 is built from 13 residues. The V and J ends lost 0 bases and 10 bases respectively, with 10 bases between them. Germline lookup yields CDR1 SGHVS and CDR2 FNYEAQ. Details on this clone: The antigen is undetermined.

Overall study findings and caveats: TCR beta chain V- and J-gene trimming was linked, in a later analysis, to a missense variant in DCLRE1C. There were reportedly fewer N-insertions in an Asian-associated ancestry cluster than the approximately 700-donor mean, in a later analysis.

Source material: PBMCs. The receptor comes from a man under 40 in good health and CMV-seronegative. The chain couples TRBV7-6 to TRBJ2-1; no reliable D call. The DNA for the CDR3 is TGTGCCAGCAGCTTAGCCCCTCCAGGCGAGCAGTTCTTC. It specifies CASSLAPPGEQFF. The variable domain in full, with the rest retrieved from reference TRBV7-6 and TRBJ2-1, is GAGVSQSPRYKVTKRGQDVALRCDPISGHVSLYWYRQALGQGPEFLTYFNYEAQQDKSGLPNDRFSAERPEGSISTLTIQRTEQRDSAMYRCASSLAPPGEQFFGPGTRLTVL.